This T cell receptor (beta chain) was found in a study of T cells after yellow fever vaccination. Study summary: SMART-Seq v4 Ultra Low Input handled preparation of low-cell-number fractions.

Germline-derived CDR1 and CDR2 are ENHRY and SYGVKD. V gave up 7 bases and J gave up 3 bases, with 12 bases separating them. The CDR3 length is 13 residues. The study made its TCR cDNA through 5'RACE template switching. That step introduced a universal primer site along with UMIs. MiXCR was run by TCRdb on the 5' RACE reads, yielding one entry per CDR3 protein. The repertoire holds 550,000 or so distinct CDR3 sequences, with about 19% as singletons. Study outcomes and limitations: There was a small share of clonotypes that showed up in both the CD4 and CD8 compartments. The secondary response was weaker but peaked faster, day 5 versus 15.

This clonotype was observed a handful of times. Its antigen is as yet unknown. This material consisted of PBMCs, taken 15 days after the yellow fever booster vaccination. The clonotype comes from a man aged 25-45 years who received the YFV17D yellow fever vaccine. V is TRBV10-3 and J is TRBJ1-1; a weak D match, TRBD1 (6 bases). CDR3 amino acids: CAITEGGDTEAFF. DNA for the CDR3: TGTGCCATCACAGAGGGGGGGGACACTGAAGCTTTCTTT.